The sequence of this T cell receptor (beta chain) was determined in a study of identical twins. The study's findings and limits: Among out-of-frame alpha sequences shared by twins, low generation probability occurred in excess.

Per germline, CDR1 SGHDN and CDR2 FVKESK. The CDR3 contains 15 residues. V lost 4 bases and J lost 9; bases outside the gene matches: 13. TCRdb called the 5' RACE reads again in MiXCR, with one record for every CDR3 protein. The data contain approximately 700,000 distinct CDR3 sequences, around 5.7% of them seen just once; the ten biggest clones take up 1.5% to 2%. This clonotype was counted only a few times. Antigen unknown. Sample: naive T cells sorted from blood. The TCR originated in a man younger than 35 in good health. The rearrangement joins TRBV14 to TRBJ2-5; 8 positions agree with TRBD2. The CDR3 is CASSPLAGGSEAQYF. The CDR3 DNA sequence: TGTGCCAGCAGCCCGTTGGCGGGAGGTTCCGAGGCCCAGTACTTC.